A single sample gave rise to the 32 T cell receptor beta chains below, sequenced in a study of persistence of HIV-infected CD4 T cells. The libraries were made with immunoSEQ version 4 in survey mode. The protocol was immunoSEQ multiplex PCR, while the TCRdb copy is restricted to in-frame clones and leaves out a portion. Here the sample spans tens of thousands of clones, around three quarters being singletons. Their target antigens are unknown. The stimulus was an HIV-1 Gag 15-mer peptide pool, 0.95 to 1 ug/peptide/mL. Sorted nonresponding memory CD4+ T cells were CD40L-negative, CD69-negative, CD45RO-high. The sequencing here drew on CD4+ T cells sorted from PBMCs after approximately 18-hour stimulation, taken from a patient who received antiretroviral therapy. These receptors were obtained from an adult man with HIV who was CMV-seropositive.

This clone was found a few times. The V and J genes are TRBV9 and TRBJ1-1; TRBD1 might be the D (5 bases). The CDR3 runs to 11 residues. V shed 3 bases and J shed 5 bases, with 5 bases lying between them. Germline V gene sequence: CDR1 SGDLS, CDR2 YYNGEE. The CDR3 here is CASSAGTEAFF. CDR3 nucleotide sequence: TGTGCCAGCAGCGCAGGGACTGAAGCTTTCTTT.

V is TRBV7-6 and J is TRBJ2-1; the D gene could be TRBD1 or TRBD2 (6 bases each). Germline V CDR1 and CDR2: SGHVS, FNYEAQ. The CDR3 is made up of 14 amino acids. V was cut by 5 bases and J by 6 bases, with 14 bases left in between. The CDR3 loop reads CASSPPGAGNEQFF. In DNA, the CDR3 is TGTGCCAGCAGCCCGCCGGGGGCAGGCAATGAGCAGTTCTTC.

The sample holds one count of this clone. V gene TRBV4-3 combines with J gene TRBJ2-7; the D gene is possibly TRBD1 (6 bases). The ends were cut back, 0 bases at V and 2 bases at J, with 11 bases in the middle. Germline CDR1 reads LGHNA; CDR2 reads YSLEER. The CDR3 runs 15 residues. The CDR3 region is CASSQDSQGPYEQYF. CDR3 DNA: TGCGCCAGCAGCCAAGATTCACAGGGACCCTACGAGCAGTACTTC.

The chain carries TRBV4-1 and TRBJ1-4; D unresolved. Germline assignment: CDR1 MGHRA and CDR2 YSYEKL. V was shortened by 4 bases and J by 3 bases, with 15 bases between the two germline ends. The CDR3 has 16 amino acids. The CDR3 sequence is CASSRIPWAANEKLFF. The CDR3 bases are TGCGCCAGCAGCCGGATACCTTGGGCAGCTAATGAAAAACTGTTTTTT.

The chain has TRBV28 and TRBJ2-7, with 7 positions matching TRBD1. The junction had 7 bases not matched to a gene; V was cut back by 4 bases and J by 1 base. The germline CDR1 and CDR2 sequences are MDHEN and SYDVKM. This CDR3 has 15 amino acids. The CDR3 DNA is TGTGCCAGCAGTTCGGACAGGAGAAATTCCTACGAGCAGTACTTC. Its translation is CASSSDRRNSYEQYF.

This rearrangement joins TRBV15 to TRBJ2-5; D ambiguous. This CDR3 is 13 amino acids long. The V gene lost 0 bases and the J gene lost 4 bases, with 6 bases spanning the gap. CDR1 is LNHNV and CDR2 is YYDKDF in the germline V gene (reference sequence). The DNA for the CDR3 is TGTGCCACCAGCAGAGATCCGGGAGAGACCCAGTACTTC. Translation: CATSRDPGETQYF.

The chain uses TRBV6-5 and TRBJ1-3; D is ambiguous. CDR3 length equals 15 residues. Germline lookup yields CDR1 MNHEY and CDR2 SVGAGI. The V end lost 6 bases, the J end lost 4 bases, and 16 bases lay between the germline ends. In DNA, the CDR3 is TGTGCCAGCAGCCACGAAGTGGCGGGGGGAAACACCATATATTTT. It encodes CASSHEVAGGNTIYF.

This rearrangement joins TRBV10-3 to TRBJ2-3; unclear D gene. There are 13 residues in the CDR3. The germline V gene has CDR1 ENHRY and CDR2 SYGVKD. V shed 3 bases and J shed 2 bases, with 6 bases lying between them. DNA of the CDR3: TGTGCCATCAGTGATCGGGCCACAGATACGCAGTATTTT. Its protein product is CAISDRATDTQYF.

This chain uses TRBV29-1 with TRBJ2-5; 8 bases are a match to TRBD2. This CDR3 region has 15 residues. V lost 5 bases and J lost 1; bases outside the gene matches: 9. CDR1 is SQVTM, CDR2 ANQGSEA, per germline. This chain's CDR3 is CSVRGAGAIQETQYF. The CDR3 region has the DNA TGCAGCGTTCGGGGAGCGGGGGCCATCCAAGAGACCCAGTACTTC.

The chain carries TRBV7-6 and TRBJ1-1; unclear D gene. V gave up 4 bases and J gave up 3 bases, with 6 bases separating them. The germline gives CDR1 SGHVS, CDR2 FNYEAQ. The CDR3 loop spans 12 amino acids. DNA of the CDR3: TGTGCCAGCAGCTCCCCCGACACTGAAGCTTTCTTT. Translating it yields CASSSPDTEAFF. The full variable domain, in which reference TRBV7-6 and TRBJ1-1 provide the parts outside the CDR3, is GAGVSQSPRYKVTKRGQDVALRCDPISGHVSLYWYRQALGQGPEFLTYFNYEAQQDKSGLPNDRFSAERPEGSISTLTIQRTEQRDSAMYRCASSSPDTEAFFGQGTRLTVV.

This chain links TRBV10-2 with TRBJ1-2; D may be TRBD1 (5 bases). The length of the CDR3 is 13 residues. V was shortened by 8 bases and J by 2 bases, with 12 bases between the two germline ends. CDR1 and CDR2 (germline): WSHSY, SAAADI. In DNA form, the CDR3 reads TGCGCCAGCGGGCAGGGCGCAAACTATGGCTACACCTTC. It codes for CASGQGANYGYTF.

The rearrangement links TRBV6-5 to TRBJ2-1; no clear D gene. The CDR3 has 12 residues. Germline lookup yields CDR1 MNHEY and CDR2 SVGAGI. Trimming shortened V by 6 bases and J by 7 bases, and 10 bases separated the two germline ends. The CDR3 loop reads CASSLFFNEQFF. The CDR3 DNA sequence: TGTGCCAGCAGCCTATTTTTTAATGAGCAGTTCTTC.

This chain links TRBV27 with TRBJ2-4; possible D gene TRBD1, 6 bases. Trimming took 4 bases from V and 4 from J, leaving 11 bases between them. Germline loops: CDR1 MNHEY, CDR2 SMNVEV (reference sequence). This CDR3 is 14 amino acids long. CDR3 nucleotide sequence: TGTGCCAGCAGTTCCGGGACAACGAAAAACATTCAGTACTTC. Amino acids: CASSSGTTKNIQYF.

J is TRBJ1-4 and V is TRBV28; a weak D match, TRBD1 (5 bases). The V end was cut by 11 bases, the J end by 2 bases, with 12 bases between. Germline V lookup: CDR1 MDHEN, CDR2 SYDVKM. This CDR3 spans 13 amino acids. CDR3 in amino acids: CAYGGGTNEKLFF. The CDR3 region has the DNA TGTGCCTATGGGGGAGGGACTAATGAAAAACTGTTTTTT.

The chain is built from TRBV19 and TRBJ1-5; no firm D call. The ends were cut back, 2 bases at V and 6 bases at J, with 8 bases in the middle. The CDR3 length is 13 residues. Germline lookup yields CDR1 LNHDA and CDR2 SQIVND (reference sequence). The CDR3 DNA reads as TGTGCCAGTAGTATACTTACGAGTCAGCCCCAGCATTTT. Amino acid sequence: CASSILTSQPQHF.

V and J are TRBV25-1 and TRBJ1-2; D is possibly TRBD1 (6 bases). CDR3 length: 13 amino acids. V was trimmed by 9 bases and J by 4 bases, leaving 15 bases between them. Germline lookup yields CDR1 MGHDK and CDR2 SYGVNS. The CDR3 bases are TGTGCCAGTCGAAGGGACACCACCTATGGCTACACCTTC. Its protein product is CASRRDTTYGYTF.

This clone was detected a few times. The V gene is TRBV4-1, the J gene TRBJ2-4, with 7 bases lining up with TRBD1. Per the germline V gene, CDR1 is MGHRA and CDR2 is YSYEKL. CDR3 length: 18 amino acids. J lost 3 bases, V lost 4 bases, and 15 bases had no gene match. In DNA form, the CDR3 reads TGCGCCAGCAGCCGCCAACCAGATAGTGGGACAGACAAAAACATTCAGTACTTC. This sequence encodes CASSRQPDSGTDKNIQYF.

V gene TRBV6-5 combines with J gene TRBJ1-3; 9 bases fit TRBD1. V lost 11 bases to trimming and J lost 4 bases; unmatched junction nucleotides: 12. CDR3 length: 15 amino acids. The germline V gene encodes CDR1 MNHEY and CDR2 SVGAGI. CDR3 nucleotide sequence: TGTGCCGTTACCACGGGACAGGGAGGGGGAAACACCATATATTTT. It codes for CAVTTGQGGGNTIYF.

This chain joins TRBV19 and TRBJ1-2, with D perhaps TRBD1 (5 bases). The ends were cut back, 5 bases at V and 10 bases at J, with 20 bases in the middle. Germline-derived CDR1 and CDR2 are LNHDA and SQIVND (reference sequence). The CDR3 spans 14 residues. Here the CDR3 reads CASSSPGWQGDYTF. The DNA for the CDR3 is TGTGCCAGTAGTTCCCCCGGGTGGCAGGGCGACTACACCTTC.

V and J are TRBV7-8 and TRBJ2-7, with unresolved D. The CDR3 extends over 15 amino acids. V was cut by 0 bases and J by 1 base, with 10 bases left in between. The germline V gene encodes CDR1 SGHVS and CDR2 FQNEAQ. The CDR3 sequence is CASSLAKLTSYEQYF. In nucleotides, the CDR3 is TGTGCCAGCAGCTTAGCTAAACTAACTTCCTACGAGCAGTACTTC.

This clone has a handful of counts. The chain has TRBV3-1 (or the pseudogene TRBV3-2) and TRBJ2-3; 12 nucleotides line up with TRBD2. The CDR3 totals 17 residues. Germline V CDR1 and CDR2: LGHDT, YNNKEL (reference sequence). V shed 1 base and J 2 bases; nucleotides not matched to a gene: 4. The CDR3 bases are TGTGCCAGCAGCCAAGGGCTAGCGGGGGGGACCACAGATACGCAGTATTTT. Translating it yields CASSQGLAGGTTDTQYF.

The chain couples TRBV6-5 to TRBJ1-5, with no clear D. The CDR3 is made up of 12 amino acids. Germline loops: CDR1 MNHEY, CDR2 SVGAGI. The V and J ends lost 6 bases and 1 base respectively, with 4 bases between them. In DNA, the CDR3 is TGTGCCAGCAGGGGCAGCAATCAGCCCCAGCATTTT. It specifies CASRGSNQPQHF.

The chain has TRBV18 and TRBJ1-1; D possibly corresponds to TRBD1 (5 bases). There are 14 residues in the CDR3. The V end was cut by 5 bases, the J end by 2 bases, with 12 bases between. Germline V gives CDR1 KGHSH, CDR2 LQKENI. CDR3 in DNA: TGTGCCAGCTCAAGGGGCCCGGCCAACACTGAAGCTTTCTTT. Its translation: CASSRGPANTEAFF.

This chain links TRBV6-1 with TRBJ1-3; no firm D call. The CDR3 has 15 amino acids. CDR1 and CDR2 from the germline V gene are MNHNS and SASEGT. Deletions cut 0 bases from V and 2 bases from J, with 8 bases between. CDR3: CASSEALGAGNTIYF. The CDR3 nucleotides read TGTGCCAGCAGTGAAGCCCTTGGCGCTGGAAACACCATATATTTT.

CDR3 in DNA: TGTGCCAGCAAAAGGGAGACTAGGGCCTCCTACAATGAGCAGTTCTTC. This gives the protein CASKRETRASYNEQFF. V is TRBV10-3 and J is TRBJ2-1, with D maybe TRBD2 (6 bases). V lost 10 bases and J lost 0, with 19 bases in between. CDR3 length equals 16 residues. Per the germline V gene, CDR1 is ENHRY and CDR2 is SYGVKD.

The chain combines TRBV7-2 with TRBJ1-1; the D is unclear. Germline CDR1 and CDR2: SGHTA and FQGNSA. The CDR3 consists of 11 residues. V dropped 4 bases and J dropped 4 bases, with 4 bases sitting between them. DNA for the CDR3: TGTGCCAGCAGCTCCTTCACTGAAGCTTTCTTT. The encoded protein is CASSSFTEAFF.

This clone occurred a few times. The chain employs TRBV12-3 or TRBV12-4 and TRBJ1-3; the D gene is possibly TRBD1 (6 bases). CDR3 size: 13 residues. The V gene lost 6 bases and the J gene lost 11 bases, with 17 bases spanning the gap. The CDR3 sequence is CASRPGPEGAIYF. In nucleotides, the CDR3 is TGTGCCAGCAGACCGGGCCCCGAGGGGGCCATATATTTT.

The chain couples TRBV5-1 to TRBJ2-7; 8 nucleotides agree with TRBD1. Per the germline V gene, CDR1 is SGHRS and CDR2 is YFSETQ. J was trimmed by 3 bases and V by 2 bases; bases with no gene match: 1. This CDR3 spans 13 amino acids. CDR3 nucleotides: TGCGCCAGCAGCTTAGGGACAGGCTACGAGCAGTACTTC. Protein sequence: CASSLGTGYEQYF.

V usage is TRBV7-2 and J usage is TRBJ1-1; D ambiguous. The CDR3 extends over 13 amino acids. Germline V gene data show CDR1 as SGHTA and CDR2 as FQGNSA. V was shortened by 4 bases and J by 10 bases, with 16 bases between the two germline ends. The CDR3: CASSSQTLGRAFF. CDR3 sequence (DNA): TGTGCCAGCAGCTCCCAAACTCTCGGACGAGCTTTCTTT.

The chain carries TRBV10-1 and TRBJ2-2; 10 bases agree with TRBD2. This CDR3 is 17 amino acids long. V lost 5 bases to trimming and J lost 0 bases; unmatched junction nucleotides: 6. Per the germline V gene, CDR1 is WNHNN and CDR2 is SYGVQD (reference sequence). CDR3 loop: CASSLSGGFANTGELFF. Written as DNA, the CDR3 is TGCGCCAGCAGTCTTAGCGGGGGGTTCGCGAACACCGGGGAGCTGTTTTTT.

This rearrangement joins TRBV27 to TRBJ1-2, with D unclear. V was pared by 2 bases and J by 6 bases, with 13 bases between. CDR3 length equals 14 residues. Germline V gene data show CDR1 as MNHEY and CDR2 as SMNVEV (reference sequence). CDR3 sequence reads: CASSLVAGNDGYTF. In nucleotides, the CDR3 is TGTGCCAGCAGTTTAGTCGCCGGGAACGATGGCTACACCTTC.

The V and J genes are TRBV6-4 and TRBJ1-2; TRBD1 matches at 10 bases. CDR3 length equals 13 residues. Germline loops: CDR1 MRHNA, CDR2 SNTAGT. The V segment lost 6 bases and the J segment 6 bases; nucleotides outside the gene matches: 4. The CDR3 DNA reads as TGTGCCAGCAGCCTGGACAGGGGGAATGGCTACACCTTC. The encoded protein is CASSLDRGNGYTF.